Below, 20 T cell receptor beta chains from the same sample are listed, as sequenced in a study of cytomegalovirus exposure and HLA in healthy donors. PCR used 60 Vbeta primers and 13 Jbeta primers. The assay was immunoSEQ multiplex PCR, and TCRdb's table has in-frame clones only and misses some. The sample lists about 82,000 clones; around 79% were seen once. The sequencing input was PBMCs. The source is a human donor in good health.

This clone was observed a handful of times. This chain links TRBV19 with TRBJ1-1; D gene ambiguous. Trimming took off 5 bases at V and 0 bases at J, with 7 bases between the two ends. CDR1 and CDR2 from the germline V gene are LNHDA and SQIVND (reference sequence). The CDR3 extends over 13 amino acids. The CDR3 nucleotides read TGTGCCAGTAGTCACGGGATGAACACTGAAGCTTTCTTT. Translation gives CASSHGMNTEAFF.

J is TRBJ2-7 and V is TRBV10-3, with 12 bases matching TRBD2. Per germline, CDR1 ENHRY and CDR2 SYGVKD. V lost 6 bases to trimming and J lost 4 bases; unmatched junction nucleotides: 7. The CDR3 consists of 15 residues. In DNA, the CDR3 is TGTGCCATCAGGGAACTAGCGGGGGGACGATACGAGCAGTACTTC. Its protein is CAIRELAGGRYEQYF.

This chain links TRBV18 with TRBJ1-1; 8 bases are a match to TRBD1. This CDR3 has 15 amino acids. Germline CDR1 is KGHSH and CDR2 is LQKENI. The trim removed 5 bases at V and 1 base at J, leaving 6 bases unmatched. The CDR3 DNA sequence: TGTGCCAGCTCATTAGACAGGGGACGGAACACTGAAGCTTTCTTT. Translated: CASSLDRGRNTEAFF.

The gene calls are TRBV18 and TRBJ1-5; D might be TRBD1 (6 bases). This CDR3 contains 15 residues. V was pared by 4 bases and J by 10 bases, with 20 bases between. Germline V gene lookup returns CDR1 KGHSH and CDR2 LQKENI. The chain's CDR3 is CASSQGRQAPGPQHF. CDR3 DNA: TGTGCCAGCTCACAGGGACGACAGGCCCCGGGCCCCCAGCATTTT.

V gene TRBV5-4 combines with J gene TRBJ2-3, with a weak D call TRBD2 (5 bases). Trimming left V 4 bases short and J 2 bases short, with 17 bases between. This CDR3 contains 16 residues. Germline-derived CDR1 and CDR2 are SGHNT and YYREEE (reference sequence). The CDR3 sequence is CASSKAGGLTTDTQYF. CDR3 nucleotides: TGTGCCAGCAGCAAGGCAGGCGGACTGACCACAGATACGCAGTATTTT.

The chain employs TRBV7-8 and TRBJ2-2, with TRBD1 identical over 8 bases. V shed 5 bases and J 1 base; nucleotides not matched to a gene: 0. The germline CDR1 and CDR2 sequences are SGHVS and FQNEAQ. This CDR3 is 14 amino acids long. The CDR3 reads CASSGQGNTGELFF. CDR3 bases: TGTGCCAGCAGCGGACAGGGGAACACCGGGGAGCTGTTTTTT.

The V gene is TRBV12-5, the J gene TRBJ2-1; D is perhaps TRBD1 (7 bases). Trimming removed 0 bases from V and 15 bases from J, with 15 bases in between. CDR3 size: 13 residues. Germline V CDR1 and CDR2: LGHNT, FRNRAP. CDR3: CASGLVPGDRAFF. DNA for the CDR3: TGTGCTAGTGGTTTGGTACCGGGAGACAGGGCGTTCTTC. Filled out from reference TRBV12-5 and TRBJ2-1, the complete variable domain reads DARVTQTPRHKVTEMGQEVTMRCQPILGHNTVFWYRQTMMQGLELLAYFRNRAPLDDSGMPKDRFSAEMPDATLATLKIQPSEPRDSAVYFCASGLVPGDRAFFGPGTRLTVL.

This sequence joins TRBV6-5 and TRBJ2-5; D possibly corresponds to TRBD2 (6 bases). The J call may be wrong; the DNA end is better matched by TRBJ2-7. This CDR3 has 12 residues. Germline CDR1 is MNHEY and CDR2 is SVGAGI. CDR3 sequence reads: CASMTGENEQYF. In DNA, the CDR3 is TGTGCCAGCATGACGGGGGAGAACGAGCAGTACTTC.

The chain combines TRBV5-4 with TRBJ1-2, with D perhaps matching TRBD1 (6 bases). Between the trimmed V and J ends, which lost 6 bases and 4 bases, there was a span of 16 bases. The CDR3 spans 14 residues. Germline loops: CDR1 SGHNT, CDR2 YYREEE (reference sequence). The CDR3 loop is CASTPGGGGYGYTF. For the CDR3, the DNA is TGTGCCAGCACCCCTGGGGGAGGGGGCTATGGCTACACCTTC.

In its sample, this clone was seen once. The CDR3 DNA reads TGTGCCAGCAGCTTTAAAGGGGTGCACATGAACACTGAAGCTTTCTTT. Protein: CASSFKGVHMNTEAFF. The rearrangement links TRBV5-8 to TRBJ1-1, with D possibly TRBD1 on 5 matching bases. The CDR3 is made up of 16 amino acids. The V gene lost 2 bases and the J gene lost 0 bases, with 14 bases spanning the gap. Germline values: CDR1 SGHTS, CDR2 YDEGEE.

This CDR3 reads CASSLANRGTLAQHF. The CDR3 DNA follows: TGTGCCAGCAGCTTAGCCAACAGGGGGACATTGGCCCAGCATTTT. The V and J genes are TRBV7-8 and TRBJ1-5, with 8 bases fitting TRBD1. The J segment lost 11 bases and the V segment lost 0 bases, leaving 9 bases of the junction unmatched. Germline loops: CDR1 SGHVS, CDR2 FQNEAQ. The CDR3 loop spans 15 amino acids. Full variable domain (rest looked up from reference TRBV7-8 and TRBJ1-5): GAGVSQSPRYKVAKRGQDVALRCDPISGHVSLFWYQQALGQGPEFLTYFQNEAQLDKSGLPSDRFFAERPEGSVSTLKIQRTQQEDSAVYLCASSLANRGTLAQHFGDGTRLSIL.

V is TRBV15 and J is TRBJ1-2; 9 bases line up with TRBD1. CDR1 is LNHNV and CDR2 is YYDKDF in the germline V gene (reference sequence). The CDR3 consists of 15 residues. Trimming removed 5 bases from V and 5 bases from J; junction bases left unmatched: 9. CDR3 bases: TGTGCCACCAGCTATCGACAGGGGGGGATGTATGGCTACACCTTC. It yields the protein CATSYRQGGMYGYTF.

The chain combines TRBV4-1 with TRBJ2-2; 9 positions match TRBD1. The trim removed 4 bases at V and 0 bases at J, leaving 6 bases unmatched. The CDR3 length is 17 residues. From germline, CDR1 is MGHRA and CDR2 YSYEKL. This chain's CDR3 is CASSLPRDRANTGELFF. In DNA form, the CDR3 reads TGCGCCAGCAGCCTCCCTCGGGACAGGGCGAACACCGGGGAGCTGTTTTTT.

This clone was counted a few times. This same CDR3 is encoded by further DNA sequences in the sample. This rearrangement joins TRBV7-9 to TRBJ2-3; D possibly corresponds to TRBD2 (6 bases). Trimming took 2 bases from V and 3 from J, leaving 9 bases between them. The CDR3 totals 14 residues. Germline lookup yields CDR1 SEHNR and CDR2 FQNEAQ (reference sequence). CDR3 bases: TGTGCCAGCAGCTTACTGGCGGGGACAGATACGCAGTATTTT. Protein product: CASSLLAGTDTQYF.

The rearrangement joins TRBV19 to TRBJ2-5, with 7 bases identical to TRBD1. The DNA end is more similar to TRBJ2-7, so the J call may be wrong. This CDR3 contains 15 residues. Germline CDR1 reads LNHDA; CDR2 reads SQIVND (reference sequence). The CDR3 DNA sequence: TGTGCCAGTAGTCTTCGGGGACAGTCATCCTACGAGCAGTACTTC. It translates to CASSLRGQSSYEQYF.

The genes are TRBV9 and TRBJ2-3; D call uncertain. V was trimmed by 4 bases and J by 6 bases, leaving 12 bases between them. From germline, CDR1 is SGDLS and CDR2 YYNGEE. This CDR3 spans 13 amino acids. The CDR3 protein is CASSLAVGDTQYF. For the CDR3, the DNA is TGTGCCAGCAGCTTGGCTGTCGGGGATACGCAGTATTTT.

The genes are TRBV5-5 and TRBJ2-5; 7 bases align to TRBD1. Trimming took 2 bases from V and 2 from J; bases not matched to a gene: 9. CDR3 length: 16 amino acids. Germline CDR1 is SGHKS and CDR2 is YYEKEE (reference sequence). CDR3 in amino acids: CASSLYSGRGQETQYF. The CDR3 region has the DNA TGTGCCAGCAGCTTATATTCCGGCAGGGGGCAAGAGACCCAGTACTTC.

The CDR3 nucleotides are TGTGCCAGCAGCTTAGAAGCAGGCTTCTACACTGAAGCTTTCTTT. It codes for CASSLEAGFYTEAFF. The chain has TRBV7-8 and TRBJ1-1; D is uncertain. Trimming removed 1 base at V and 3 bases at J, with 12 bases between. The CDR3 has 15 residues. Germline CDR1 and CDR2: SGHVS and FQNEAQ.

This clone has only one observation. This chain joins TRBV5-1 and TRBJ1-5, with unresolved D. V lost 0 bases and J lost 2, with 9 bases in between. The germline gives CDR1 SGHRS, CDR2 YFSETQ. The CDR3 length is 15 residues. CDR3 region: CASSLGGDRNQPQHF. As DNA, the CDR3 is TGCGCCAGCAGCTTGGGGGGAGATCGCAATCAGCCCCAGCATTTT.

CDR3 region: CASSYEGGSSYEQYF. CDR3 sequence (DNA): TGTGCCAGCAGTTATGAGGGGGGGAGCTCCTACGAGCAGTACTTC. The chain uses TRBV6-5 and TRBJ2-7; TRBD2 might be the D (7 bases). CDR1 is MNHEY and CDR2 is SVGAGI in the germline V gene. Trimming cost V 3 bases and J 0 bases, with 12 bases left between them. The CDR3 has 15 amino acids.